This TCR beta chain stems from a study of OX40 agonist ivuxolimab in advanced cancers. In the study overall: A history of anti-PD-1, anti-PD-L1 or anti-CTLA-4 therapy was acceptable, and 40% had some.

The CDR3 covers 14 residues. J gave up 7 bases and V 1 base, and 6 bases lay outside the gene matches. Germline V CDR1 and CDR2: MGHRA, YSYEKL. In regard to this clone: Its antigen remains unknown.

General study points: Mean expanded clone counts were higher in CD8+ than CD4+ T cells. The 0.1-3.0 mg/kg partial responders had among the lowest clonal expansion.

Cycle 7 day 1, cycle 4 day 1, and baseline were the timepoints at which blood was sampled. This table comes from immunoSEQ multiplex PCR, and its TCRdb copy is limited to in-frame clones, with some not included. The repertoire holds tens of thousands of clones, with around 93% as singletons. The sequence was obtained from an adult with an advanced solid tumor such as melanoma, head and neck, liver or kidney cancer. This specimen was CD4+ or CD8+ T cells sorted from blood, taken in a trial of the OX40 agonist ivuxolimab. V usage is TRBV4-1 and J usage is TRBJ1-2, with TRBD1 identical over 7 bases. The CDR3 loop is CASSQGEGGPGYTF. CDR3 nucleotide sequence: TGCGCCAGCAGCCAAGGGGAAGGGGGCCCTGGCTACACCTTC.